A selection of T cell receptor beta chains follows, all from one sample in a study of shared clonotypes between healthy human individuals. Only in-frame clones appear in the TCRdb table, and some are missing; sequencing was by immunoSEQ multiplex PCR. The sample shows around 550,000 clones, almost 97% of them seen only once. The sample was naive CD4+ T cells sorted from blood. These receptors were collected from a woman aged 25 to 39 in good health. The CDR3 runs from the conserved cysteine through the conserved F or W. D genes are given only for firm matches. A row's size may be missing; if present it is once, few, many or a size class.

NA,TRBV28,TRBJ2-7,TRBD2,TGTGCCAGCAGTCGGACTAGCGGGAGCGAGCAGTACTTC,CASSRTSGSEQYF
NA,TRBV7-9,TRBJ2-5,TRBD1,TGTGCCAGCAGCTTAGGTGGGACAGGGTATCAAGAGACCCAGTACTTC,CASSLGGTGYQETQYF
NA,TRBV7-9,TRBJ2-5,TRBD1,TGTGCCAGCAGCTCTGGGACAGTACAGCAAGAGACCCAGTACTTC,CASSSGTVQQETQYF
NA,TRBV9,TRBJ2-2,TRBD2,TGTGCCAGCAGCGGAACGGGACTAGCGGGCACCGGGGAGCTGTTTTTT,CASSGTGLAGTGELFF
NA,TRBV7-9,TRBJ1-1,NA,TGTGCCAGCAGCTTGGCAGGGGAGACTGAAGCTTTCTTT,CASSLAGETEAFF
once,TRBV7-2,TRBJ1-3,NA,TGTGCCAGCAGTTTGGGTGGAGGAAACACCATATATTTT,CASSLGGGNTIYF
NA,TRBV6-1,TRBJ1-4,NA,TGTGCCAGCAGGTGGGAAAAACTGTTTTTT,CASRWEKLFF
NA,TRBV5-1,TRBJ2-3,NA,TGCGCCAGCAGCCTGGACAGCACAGATACGCAGTATTTT,CASSLDSTDTQYF
NA,TRBV19,TRBJ2-7,TRBD2,TGTGCCAGTAGTCCCCATAGCGGGAGCTCCTACGAGCAGTACTTC,CASSPHSGSSYEQYF
NA,TRBV18,TRBJ2-1,TRBD1,TGTGCCAGCTCAGCCGGGACAGGATCGCTCGAGCAGTTCTTC,CASSAGTGSLEQFF
NA,TRBV2,TRBJ1-2,NA,TGTGCCAGCAGTGCAGGAGGGTATTATGGCTACACCTTC,CASSAGGYYGYTF
NA,TRBV6-4,TRBJ2-1,TRBD1,TGTGCCAGCTCCGCCGGGGGGACAGGGTACGGGAATGAGCAGTTCTTC,CASSAGGTGYGNEQFF
NA,TRBV5-5,TRBJ2-5,TRBD1,TGTGCCAGCAGCTTGGGGCTGGGAGGGACAGGGGGCCTGGAGACCCAGTACTTC,CASSLGLGGTGGLETQYF
NA,TRBV4-2,TRBJ2-2,TRBD1,TGTGCCAGCAGCAACCAGGGGGCCGGGACCGGGGAGCTGTTTTTT,CASSNQGAGTGELFF
NA,TRBV5-1,TRBJ2-5,TRBD2,TGCGCCAGCAGCTCGGGACTAGCGGGGACCCAAGAGACCCAGTACTTC,CASSSGLAGTQETQYF
NA,TRBV10-3,TRBJ1-5,NA,TGTGCCATCAGTGAGTCTAGGGCGACACTGGATCAGCCCCAGCATTTT,CAISESRATLDQPQHF
NA,TRBV5-1,TRBJ2-7,NA,TGCGCCAGCAGCCTAATGGCGGGACAGACTATAGCAGGCGAGCAGTACTTC,CASSLMAGQTIAGEQYF
NA,TRBV6-5,TRBJ2-7,TRBD2,TGTGCCAGCAGTTACTCCGGACTAGCCCTCTACGAGCAGTACTTC,CASSYSGLALYEQYF
NA,TRBV28,TRBJ2-3,NA,TGTGCCAGCGGACTCCCGGATACGCAGTATTTT,CASGLPDTQYF
once,TRBV29-1,TRBJ2-7,TRBD2,TGCAGCGTTTTATCAGGACTAGCGGGGCCCCCCTACGAGCAGTACTTC,CSVLSGLAGPPYEQYF
NA,TRBV19,TRBJ2-7,TRBD2,TGTGCCAGTAGTATCAGGACTAGCGGATCCTACGAGCAGTACTTC,CASSIRTSGSYEQYF
NA,TRBV28,TRBJ1-1,NA,TGTGCCAGCACCACTCTAGGGCGGGGACATACTGAAGCTTTCTTT,CASTTLGRGHTEAFF
NA,TRBV5-1,TRBJ2-3,NA,TGCGCCAGCACCGACTGGGGGGCTAGCACAGATACGCAGTATTTT,CASTDWGASTDTQYF
NA,TRBV5-1,TRBJ1-2,NA,TGCGCCAGCAGCTTGGTGGGGACAACGGGGAGTTATGGCTACACCTTC,CASSLVGTTGSYGYTF
once,TRBV6-5,TRBJ2-7,TRBD2,TGTGCCAGCAGTCGACTAGCGGCTGCCTACGAGCAGTACTTC,CASSRLAAAYEQYF
NA,TRBV10-1,TRBJ2-2,NA,TGCGCCAGCAGTTCCGGGACTGTAAACACCGGGGAGCTGTTTTTT,CASSSGTVNTGELFF
once,TRBV29-1,TRBJ1-1,NA,TGCAGCGTTGAACTCGGACAGCGGGCAGTGTTGAACACTGAAGCTTTCTTT,CSVELGQRAVLNTEAFF
NA,TRBV15,TRBJ2-7,NA,TGTGCCACCAGCAGAGATTACGCGGCCGAGCAGTACTTC,CATSRDYAAEQYF
NA,TRBV28,TRBJ2-1,TRBD2,TGTGCCAGCACCAGACTAGCGGGAGTCAATGAGCAGTTCTTC,CASTRLAGVNEQFF
NA,TRBV28,TRBJ1-6,NA,TGTGCCAGCAGTTTCCATGCGAGCTCCTATAATTCACCCCTCCACTTT,CASSFHASSYNSPLHF
NA,TRBV7-9,TRBJ2-5,NA,TGTGCCAGCAGCTCCATGGGGGGTCCGCCGTACAGGGAGACCCAGTACTTC,CASSSMGGPPYRETQYF
NA,TRBV18,TRBJ2-7,TRBD1,TGTGCCAGCTCACCCGGGACAGGGGGCCTTGAGCAGTACTTC,CASSPGTGGLEQYF
once,TRBV4-1,TRBJ2-6,TRBD1,TGCGCCAGCAGCCAAGAACAGGGGGGCAGGGGCCTCTCTGGGGCCAACGTCCTGACTTTC,CASSQEQGGRGLSGANVLTF
NA,TRBV7-9,TRBJ2-1,NA,TGTGCCAGCAGCTTAGGGTCAAGGGGCGACAATGAGCAGTTCTTC,CASSLGSRGDNEQFF
few,TRBV2,TRBJ2-7,NA,TGTGCCAGCAGTGAACAGGAGGCGCAGTACTTC,CASSEQEAQYF
NA,TRBV18,TRBJ1-1,NA,TGTGCCAGCTCACCGCTTTCAGTCACTGAAGCTTTCTTT,CASSPLSVTEAFF
NA,TRBV6-1,TRBJ2-1,NA,TGTGCCAGCAGTGAATCCGGGGCGCAGCAGTTCTTC,CASSESGAQQFF
NA,TRBV28,TRBJ1-5,NA,TGTGCCAGCAGGAAAAGCAATCAGCCCCAGCATTTT,CASRKSNQPQHF
NA,TRBV5-1,TRBJ2-1,TRBD2,TGCGCCAGCAGCTTGGGGTTTCGGGCTAGCGGGAGGAGCAATGAGCAGTTCTTC,CASSLGFRASGRSNEQFF
NA,TRBV10-3,TRBJ2-5,NA,TGTGCCATCAGTGAGGGTTTTAGGGAGACCCAGTACTTC,CAISEGFRETQYF
NA,TRBV2,TRBJ2-1,NA,TGTGCCAGCAGCCTCGGGACTCTTGGTCCCAGTGAGCAGTTCTTC,CASSLGTLGPSEQFF
NA,TRBV7-9,TRBJ1-3,NA,TGTGCCAGCAGCTCGACAGGCTACTCTGGAAACACCATATATTTT,CASSSTGYSGNTIYF
once,TRBV7-2,TRBJ2-1,NA,TGTGCCAGCAGCTTCCCGGACTGGAAAATTCCCCCCACTGAGCAGTTCTTC,CASSFPDWKIPPTEQFF
once,TRBV29-1,TRBJ2-7,TRBD1,TGCAGCGCCAATTGGGGGACAGGGGTTAGGGAGCAGTACTTC,CSANWGTGVREQYF
few,TRBV2,TRBJ1-5,NA,TGTGCCAGCAGGAGGGGTCACCAGCCCCAGCATTTT,CASRRGHQPQHF
NA,TRBV7-2,TRBJ2-7,TRBD1,TGTGCCAGCAGCCCGCCCGGGTTCGGGACAGGGCCTGCCTACGAGCAGTACTTC,CASSPPGFGTGPAYEQYF
NA,TRBV15,TRBJ2-5,TRBD2,TGTGCCACCAGCCCTAGCGGGAGGAGGGAGACCCAGTACTTC,CATSPSGRRETQYF
NA,TRBV5-1,TRBJ2-3,NA,TGCGCCAGCAGCTTGTCTAACTCAGATACGCAGTATTTT,CASSLSNSDTQYF
NA,TRBV5-5,TRBJ1-4,NA,TGTGCCAGCAGCTGGGCAGGGCTAACTAATGAAAAACTGTTTTTT,CASSWAGLTNEKLFF
NA,TRBV7-6,TRBJ2-7,TRBD2,TGTGCCAGCAGCCCAATGAGCGGCGGGAGCTTTTACGAGCAGTACTTC,CASSPMSGGSFYEQYF
NA,TRBV28,TRBJ1-2,NA,TGTGCCAGCAGTTTAACCGCACAGGGCTACACCTTC,CASSLTAQGYTF
NA,TRBV28,TRBJ2-7,NA,TGTGCCAGCAGTTCCTTGGAGACACCGACCTACGAGCAGTACTTC,CASSSLETPTYEQYF
few,TRBV4-2,TRBJ2-2,NA,TGTGCCAGCAGCCAAGTTAGGGAGCTGTTTTTT,CASSQVRELFF
NA,TRBV28,TRBJ1-5,NA,TGTGCCAGCAGTTCGGATTCCGGGACTCCCTCAGGTCAGCCCCAGCATTTT,CASSSDSGTPSGQPQHF
NA,TRBV4-1,TRBJ2-1,NA,TGCGCCAGCAGCCAAGAGCAGTCAAGTGATGAGCAGTTCTTC,CASSQEQSSDEQFF
NA,TRBV27,TRBJ2-3,TRBD1,TGTGCCAGCCGCTCTTTTGGGACAGGGGCCTTTGATACGCAGTATTTT,CASRSFGTGAFDTQYF